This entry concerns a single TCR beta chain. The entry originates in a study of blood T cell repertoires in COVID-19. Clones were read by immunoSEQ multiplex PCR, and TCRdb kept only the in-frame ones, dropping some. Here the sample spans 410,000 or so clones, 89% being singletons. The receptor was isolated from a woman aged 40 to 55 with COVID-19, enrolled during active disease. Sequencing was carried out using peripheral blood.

CDR3 region: CAGVLGQGGSNDNEQFF. DNA of the CDR3: TGCGCCGGGGTATTGGGACAGGGGGGGTCAAACGACAATGAGCAGTTCTTC. The rearrangement joins TRBV4-3 to TRBJ2-1; 11 nucleotides align to TRBD1. The germline V gene encodes CDR1 LGHNA and CDR2 YSLEER. The V segment lost 11 bases and the J segment 5 bases; nucleotides outside the gene matches: 17. The CDR3 totals 17 residues.